This T cell receptor (beta chain) was captured in a study of beta chain features in type 1 diabetes. Findings of the study overall: The study notes PCR might favor shorter templates equally in patients and controls. In comparison with healthy donors, patients had naive, central memory and Treg TCRB repertoires that appeared more similar. TCRB CDR3 length was moderately but significantly reduced in all four CD4+ subsets of Type 1 diabetes patients.

Reverse transcribing all isolated RNA meant expressed TCRB transcripts were sequenced. Sequenced by immunoSEQ multiplex PCR; TCRdb stores in-frame clones only, minus some. The sample records about 700,000 clones, 10% to 15% being singletons. The CDR3 totals 11 residues. From germline, CDR1 is GTSNPN and CDR2 SVGIG (reference sequence). Between the trimmed V and J ends, which lost 8 bases and 0 bases, there was a span of 8 bases. This clone was counted between two and nine times. Its specificity is unknown. Sorting that relied on CD45RO/CCR7/CD25/CD127/CD95/CD27 yielded CD4+ naive, central memory, regulatory and stem cell-like memory cells.

Specimen: naive CD4+ T cells from blood. The chain is built from TRBV30 and TRBJ2-7, with D unclear. This TCR derives from a man aged 18 to 29 with type 1 diabetes. CDR3 coding DNA: TGTGCCCGAAAGAGCTCCTACGAGCAGTACTTC. It yields the protein CARKSSYEQYF. The full variable domain, in which reference TRBV30 and TRBJ2-7 provide the parts outside the CDR3, is SQTIHQWPATLVQPVGSPLSLECTVEGTSNPNLYWYRQAAGRGLQLLFYSVGIGQISSEVPQNLSASRPQDRQFILSSKKLLLSDSGFYLCARKSSYEQYFGPGTRLTVT.